The rows below give T cell receptor beta chains drawn from one sample of a study of high-grade serous ovarian cancer treatment subgroups. Assay used: immunoSEQ multiplex PCR; TCRdb lists only in-frame clones, some missing. The sample shows 35,000 to 45,000 clones, around three quarters of them seen only once. Sequencing was performed on tumor tissue. Receptor source: a human donor with high-grade serous ovarian cancer. CDR3s include the opening cysteine and the closing phenylalanine or tryptophan. The D gene is left open where the match is weak. Size is stated for part of the rows, as once, few or many counts, or as a class when the clone is expanded.

d_call,j_call,clone_size,v_call,cdr3_nt,cdr3_aa
-,TRBJ1-3,-,TRBV7-6,TGTGCCAGCAGCTTAGCGCTAAGCAAGGGAGACTCTGGAAACACCATATATTTT,CASSLALSKGDSGNTIYF
-,TRBJ1-2,-,TRBV25-1,TGTGCCAGCAGTGCCGGCCCCGGGGGCTACACCTTC,CASSAGPGGYTF
TRBD1,TRBJ1-2,-,TRBV7-9,TGTGCCAGCAGCTTACCAGACAGGGGGCTGGTCGGGACCTTC,CASSLPDRGLVGTF
TRBD1,TRBJ2-2,-,TRBV4-2,TGTGCCAGCAGCCAAGTGGGACAGGGAGCCGGGGAGCTGTTTTTT,CASSQVGQGAGELFF
TRBD1,TRBJ2-7,-,TRBV6-5,TGTGCCAGCGCCAGCTTCAGGGGGAGCGAGCAGTACTTC,CASASFRGSEQYF
-,TRBJ2-7,-,TRBV5-1,TGCGCCAGCAGCTCTTCGACGAGTTCCTCCTCCTACGAGCAGTACTTC,CASSSSTSSSSYEQYF
TRBD1,TRBJ2-3,-,TRBV2,TGTGGGACACTTGGGACAGAGACAGATACGCAGTATTTT,CGTLGTETDTQYF
-,TRBJ2-1,-,TRBV15,TGTGCCACCAGCAGAGTTTCGGACAGACCCTACAATGAGCAGTTCTTC,CATSRVSDRPYNEQFF
TRBD1,TRBJ1-1,-,TRBV7-6,TGTGCCAGCAGCCTCCCCGAAAGAGGTTCGGACAGGGGGCTGGACTCTGAAGCTTTCTTT,CASSLPERGSDRGLDSEAFF
TRBD1,TRBJ2-3,-,TRBV19,TGTGCCAGTACGCCGGGACAGGGGCCAGATACGCAGTATTTT,CASTPGQGPDTQYF
TRBD1,TRBJ2-3,-,TRBV2,TGTGCCAGCAGTTCTGAAACAGGGGAAGGGAACACAGATACGCAGTATTTT,CASSSETGEGNTDTQYF
TRBD2,TRBJ2-7,-,TRBV19,TGTGCCAGTAGTATAGGCCCCTCAGCGGGAGGTCTCCGCGGGCAGTACTTC,CASSIGPSAGGLRGQYF
TRBD2,TRBJ2-1,-,TRBV5-1,TGCGCCAGCAGCTTGAACAGACTAGCGGGAGTCCATGAGCAGTTCTTC,CASSLNRLAGVHEQFF
-,TRBJ2-1,-,TRBV11-2,TGTGCCAGCAGCCCCCGGATGGAGTCTCAGTTCTTC,CASSPRMESQFF
TRBD2,TRBJ2-7,-,TRBV5-4,TGTGCCAGCAGCCTTCGGACTAGCGGGAGCGAGCAGTACTTC,CASSLRTSGSEQYF
TRBD1,TRBJ2-1,-,TRBV7-3,TGTGCCAGCAGCCCCCAGGGACAGAGCTCCTACAATGAGCAGTTCTTC,CASSPQGQSSYNEQFF
TRBD2,TRBJ2-1,-,TRBV4-1,TGCGCCAGCAGCCAAGGATCTAGCGGGCTGGATGAGCAGTTCTTC,CASSQGSSGLDEQFF
TRBD1,TRBJ2-7,-,TRBV28,TGTGCCAGCAGTTTCAAAAGACAGGGGCAGTACTTC,CASSFKRQGQYF
-,TRBJ2-1,-,TRBV2,TGTGCCAGCAGTGAAGCGAGGATTTCTACCTACAATGAGCAGTTCTTC,CASSEARISTYNEQFF
TRBD2,TRBJ2-7,-,TRBV10-2,TGCGCCAGCAGGGTACGGGAGGGAGCCTACGAGCAGTACTTC,CASRVREGAYEQYF
-,TRBJ1-1,-,TRBV11-2,TGTGCCAGCAGCCCCTTTTCGTCGGGGATACAGACTGAAGCTTTCTTT,CASSPFSSGIQTEAFF
-,TRBJ2-7,-,TRBV7-9,TGTGCCAGCAGCTCCGCCGGGACAAGGACCGGGTACGAGCAGTACTTC,CASSSAGTRTGYEQYF
-,TRBJ2-7,few,TRBV7-9,TGTGCCAGCAGCTCAGGCGCTAGCTCCGAGCAGTACTTC,CASSSGASSEQYF
-,TRBJ2-5,-,TRBV7-3,TGTGCCAGTGCCCAGCAGGCCAAAGAGACCCAGTACTTC,CASAQQAKETQYF
-,TRBJ2-1,-,TRBV4-3,TGCGCCAGCAGCCAAGACCGGCAGGGCTACAATGAGCAGTTCTTC,CASSQDRQGYNEQFF
TRBD1,TRBJ1-2,-,TRBV11-2,TGTGCCAGCAGCTTAGCGGGACAGGTTTACACCTTC,CASSLAGQVYTF
TRBD2,TRBJ2-1,few,TRBV19,TGTGCCTGTAATTCAGCGGGAGCCGGGAACAATGAGCAGTTCTTC,CACNSAGAGNNEQFF
-,TRBJ1-1,few,TRBV25-1,TGTGCCAGCAGTCTCAGCGGTGGGCGAGCTTTCTTT,CASSLSGGRAFF
-,TRBJ2-3,-,TRBV2,TGTGCCAGCAGTGAAAACGTGGTTAGCACAGATACGCAGTATTTT,CASSENVVSTDTQYF
-,TRBJ1-1,-,TRBV19,TGTGCCAGTATAGGTCGGGCTGGTATGAACACTGAAGCTTTCTTT,CASIGRAGMNTEAFF
TRBD2,TRBJ2-1,few,TRBV19,TGTGCCAGTAGTATGGGACTAGGGGTCCCCTACTACAATGAGCAGTTCTTC,CASSMGLGVPYYNEQFF
-,TRBJ2-7,-,TRBV5-6,TGTGCCAGCAGCCCTTGGACAGACTTGGGGGAGCAGTACTTC,CASSPWTDLGEQYF
-,TRBJ2-3,-,TRBV7-2,TGTGCCAGCAGCTTAGAGCGGCCCTCCACAGATACGCAGTATTTT,CASSLERPSTDTQYF
-,TRBJ2-7,-,TRBV20-1,TGCAGTGCTAGAGGAATGGGCGAGCAGTACTTC,CSARGMGEQYF
-,TRBJ1-5,-,TRBV7-2,TGTGCCAGCAGCTTAAACGCTGCGGGGAATCAGCCCCAGCATTTT,CASSLNAAGNQPQHF
-,TRBJ2-2,-,TRBV5-4,TGTGCCAGCAGATATGGAGGGGGCAGGGGGGAGCTGTTTTTT,CASRYGGGRGELFF
TRBD1,TRBJ1-5,-,TRBV23-1,TGCGCCAGCATCGACGGGGACAGGGTAAGAATCAATCAGCCCCAGCATTTT,CASIDGDRVRINQPQHF
-,TRBJ2-5,-,TRBV7-2,TGTGCCAGCAGCTTAGCCGGGACATACCAAGAGACCCAGTACTTC,CASSLAGTYQETQYF
-,TRBJ2-3,-,TRBV5-1,TGCGCCAGCAGTTCCCTAGGGGCCTACACAGATACGCAGTATTTT,CASSSLGAYTDTQYF
-,TRBJ2-7,-,TRBV28,TGTGCCAGCAGTTTACCCCTTACCTACGAGCAGTACTTC,CASSLPLTYEQYF
-,TRBJ1-4,few,TRBV28,TGTGCCAGCACCTCCGGGGGCAGGTCCGAAAAACTGTTTTTT,CASTSGGRSEKLFF
TRBD1,TRBJ2-1,-,TRBV5-8,TGTGCCAGCAGCGCCCACCAGGGGGCCTCCTACAATGAGCAGTTCTTC,CASSAHQGASYNEQFF
-,TRBJ2-7,-,TRBV11-2,TGTGCCAGCAGCTTAGGAACCTACGAGCAGTACTTC,CASSLGTYEQYF
-,TRBJ1-2,-,TRBV10-1,TGCGCAAGACCCTGGGATGGCTACACCTTC,CARPWDGYTF
TRBD1,TRBJ2-2,few,TRBV11-1,TGTGCCAGCAGCGGACAGGGTGTTTTCTCGTCCGGGGAGCTGTTTTTT,CASSGQGVFSSGELFF
TRBD1,TRBJ1-2,-,TRBV11-2,TGTGCCAGCAGCTTCCCCGGGACAGTTGCGTCCGGCCATGATGGCTACACCTTC,CASSFPGTVASGHDGYTF
-,TRBJ1-5,-,TRBV30,TGTGCCTGGAGCAGGGGAGGTCAGCCCCAGCATTTT,CAWSRGGQPQHF
-,TRBJ2-4,-,TRBV6-1,TGTGCCAGCAGTACGGGACACGCAGCCAAAAACATTCAGTACTTC,CASSTGHAAKNIQYF